A selection of T cell receptor beta chains follows, all from one sample in a study of T cell responses to AZD1222 COVID-19 vaccine. The protocol was immunoSEQ multiplex PCR, while the TCRdb copy is restricted to in-frame clones and leaves out a portion. The table records 140,000 to 150,000 clones, around 88% of them present only once. The source material was peripheral blood, sampled on day 0 of AZD1222 vaccination. The receptors derive from an adult in good health. Both conserved end residues are part of each CDR3. The order of the fields is V gene, CDR3 protein.

TRBV2,CASRASDSQETQYF
TRBV7-9,CASILAGESTEAFF
TRBV9,CASSVVGGGTGELFF
TRBV6-5,CASSWGDRGRGYTF
TRBV11-3,CASSQSGVNEQYF
TRBV10-2,CATRDRGDQPQHF
TRBV7-8,CASSLEASTDTQYF
TRBV15,CATSRKTHRESYYGYTF
TRBV7-2,CASSLRGVQPQHF
TRBV7-2,CASSPHHRGRQPQHF
TRBV27,CASGMGQGVGEQYF
TRBV6-5,CASGASGNTIYF
TRBV7-9,CASSSTGGGQPQHF
TRBV18,CASSPGTGANEKLFF
TRBV7-9,CASSLGYEAFF
TRBV6-6,CASSYSASQGYTF
TRBV6-5,CASSYSPMRGNTIYF
TRBV29-1,CSVEDFTALAVDTQYF
TRBV3-1/TRBV3-2,CASSPRGGYTEAFF
TRBV4-3,CASSQDLQGGQETQYF
TRBV6-1,CASSEPQGRQETQYF
TRBV7-9,CASSPGQGDQPQHF
TRBV18,CASSPPNTMNTEAFF
TRBV28,CASTSGANVLTF
TRBV28,CASSYLAAGELFF
TRBV24-1,CATSGGDLTNYGYTF
TRBV9,CASSPSLAGANYEQYF
TRBV28,CASSLRRGDGYTF
TRBV6-2/TRBV6-3,CASSYSDTGIGLYEQYF
TRBV6-2/TRBV6-3,CASSPSTTLRVTEAFF
TRBV27,CASSLARGGQETQYF
TRBV18,CASSPEGPAFF